This T cell receptor (beta chain) came from a study of blood T cell repertoires in COVID-19. The data were produced by immunoSEQ multiplex PCR, yet TCRdb's version contains in-frame clones alone and is incomplete. The sample includes fewer than 250,000 clones, 83% seen only once; the top ten take 3% to 4%. V lost 2 bases, J lost 0 bases, and 3 bases stayed unmatched. The CDR3 has 17 amino acids. Germline assignment: CDR1 LGHNA and CDR2 YNFKEQ. The TCR originated in a woman between 40 and 55 years old who had been exposed to COVID-19. Sequencing input: PBMCs or T cells enriched from blood (not recorded which). The rearrangement links TRBV4-2 to TRBJ2-2; TRBD1 agrees at 10 bases. Written as DNA, the CDR3 is TGTGCCAGCAGCCAATCCGGACAGGGGGCGAACACCGGGGAGCTGTTTTTT. It specifies CASSQSGQGANTGELFF.